This passage covers 21 T cell receptor beta chains from one sample sequenced in a study of blood T cells in healthy people across ages. A second roughly 6 to 11 cycle PCR used barcoded and J-beta primers. Using its own MiXCR run on the 5' RACE reads, TCRdb lists one record per CDR3 protein. Of over 550,000 distinct CDR3 sequences listed, around 31% are singletons. The sample was blood. The source is a woman older than 75 in good health.

The table lists this clonotype with many counts. The rearrangement uses TRBV12-3 or TRBV12-4 and TRBJ2-1; TRBD2 might be the D (6 bases). This CDR3 is built from 15 residues. V gave up 4 bases and J gave up 5 bases, with 15 bases separating them. The CDR3 DNA follows: TGTGCCAGCAGTTCCGGCCGGGGGAGAAACAATGAGCAGTTCTTC. Protein sequence: CASSSGRGRNNEQFF.

A note on this clonotype: It may be a read error: a sequence one base away is much more abundant. The chain combines TRBV3-1 with TRBJ2-1; weak D call: TRBD2 (6 bases). CDR1 and CDR2 from the germline V gene are LGHDT and YNNKEL (reference sequence). CDR3 length: 16 amino acids. This chain's CDR3 is CASSQVGRLGYNEQVF. CDR3 in DNA: TGTGCCAGCAGCCAAGTCGGGAGACTGGGATACAATGAGCAGGTCTTC.

On this clonotype: Its ends do not fully match the called genes, so a read error is possible. This chain uses TRBV12-3 or TRBV12-4 with TRBJ1-1; 7 positions match TRBD1. This CDR3 spans 14 amino acids. CDR3 in amino acids: CASRNRGPNTEAFF. The CDR3, as DNA: TGTGCCAGCAGGAACAGGGGACCGAACACTGAAGCCTTCTTT.

This clonotype was recorded at least ten times. Written as DNA, the CDR3 is TGTGCCAGCAGCTCCAGAGGGTTGGCGTTAGATACGCAGTATTTT. Encoded protein: CASSSRGLALDTQYF. The chain links TRBV7-8 to TRBJ2-3, with D maybe TRBD2 (5 bases). The CDR3 is 15 amino acids. Germline lookup yields CDR1 SGHVS and CDR2 FQNEAQ. Deletions cut 4 bases from V and 5 bases from J, with 16 bases between.

This chain connects TRBV5-1 to TRBJ2-3, with a weak D call TRBD1 (6 bases). This CDR3 region has 12 residues. Trimming took off 1 base at V and 13 bases at J, with 13 bases between the two ends. Germline V gene data show CDR1 as SGHRS and CDR2 as YFSETQ. CDR3 in amino acids: CASSLKPDREYF. Written as DNA, the CDR3 is TGCGCCAGCAGCTTGAAACCGGACAGAGAGTATTTT.

In this sample, this clonotype turned up many times. The CDR3 DNA sequence: TGCGCCAGCAGCTTGGCCTCCCCGTGGAGCTCCTACAATGAGCAGTTCTTC. Residues: CASSLASPWSSYNEQFF. The rearrangement links TRBV5-1 to TRBJ2-1, with D uncertain. This CDR3 region has 17 residues. Germline loops: CDR1 SGHRS, CDR2 YFSETQ. V was pared by 0 bases and J by 0 bases, with 13 bases between.

This clonotype appeared many times. The chain recombines TRBV27 with TRBJ2-3, with D possibly being TRBD2 (5 bases). The CDR3 totals 14 residues. CDR1 is MNHEY and CDR2 is SMNVEV in the germline V gene (reference sequence). Between the trimmed V and J ends, which lost 5 bases and 2 bases, there was a span of 11 bases. CDR3 sequence: CASSLRALTDTQYF. The CDR3 bases are TGTGCCAGCAGTCTGCGGGCCCTCACAGATACGCAGTATTTT.

In this sample, this clonotype turned up once. In DNA form, the CDR3 reads TGCAGTGCTCAGCGGGACTCCCAAGAGACCCAGTACTTC. Its translation: CSAQRDSQETQYF. The chain is built from TRBV20-1 and TRBJ2-5, with 7 nucleotides matching TRBD2. The CDR3 is 13 residues long. Germline CDR1 reads DFQATT; CDR2 reads SNEGSKA (reference sequence). V was pared by 5 bases and J by 1 base, with 4 bases of the junction left unmatched.

This clonotype was observed a few times. V gene TRBV6-4 combines with J gene TRBJ1-2; TRBD1 is a possible D gene (5 bases). The germline V gene encodes CDR1 MRHNA and CDR2 SNTAGT. This CDR3 region has 14 residues. V was cut by 3 bases and J by 7 bases, with 15 bases left in between. In DNA form, the CDR3 reads TGTGCCAGCAGTGAGTCAGGGAAGAAGGGTGGCTACACCTTC. Translation gives CASSESGKKGGYTF.

This clonotype was detected ten times or more. J is TRBJ1-2 and V is TRBV4-1, with 9 bases lining up with TRBD1. The CDR3 spans 19 residues. The germline gives CDR1 MGHRA, CDR2 YSYEKL. The V and J ends lost 0 bases and 4 bases, in that order; junction bases with no gene match: 15. CDR3 residues: CASSQDRGDRVVPSYGYTF. The CDR3 nucleotides are TGCGCCAGCAGCCAAGATCGGGGGGACAGGGTCGTCCCTAGCTATGGCTACACCTTC.

This clonotype was found many times. The rearrangement links TRBV6-4 to TRBJ2-7, with 11 bases aligning to TRBD2. The CDR3 spans 14 residues. With V trimmed by 6 bases and J by 3 bases, 4 bases remained unmatched. Per germline, CDR1 MRHNA and CDR2 SNTAGT. CDR3 sequence: CASSVLAGGYEQYF. The CDR3 region has the DNA TGTGCCAGCAGCGTTCTAGCGGGGGGCTACGAGCAGTACTTC.

This clonotype was seen ten or more times. CDR3 in amino acids: CASSPPFTALNSPLHF. The CDR3 bases are TGTGCCAGCAGCCCCCCGTTTACAGCACTTAATTCACCCCTCCACTTT. The rearrangement joins TRBV7-2 to TRBJ1-6; D remains ambiguous. CDR3 length: 16 amino acids. Germline loops: CDR1 SGHTA, CDR2 FQGNSA. V was clipped by 5 bases and J by 6 bases, with 17 bases between them.

The DNA for the CDR3 is TGCAGTGCTACTTCAAATGACAGGGATGACACTGAAGCTTTCTTT. Protein product: CSATSNDRDDTEAFF. This chain connects TRBV20-1 to TRBJ1-1; 7 nucleotides agree with TRBD1. CDR1 is DFQATT and CDR2 is SNEGSKA in the germline V gene (reference sequence). The length of the CDR3 is 15 residues. Trimming cost V 4 bases and J 3 bases; bases outside gene matches: 11.

This clonotype occurred many times. The rearrangement joins TRBV20-1 to TRBJ2-3, with 9 bases aligning to TRBD2. This CDR3 comprises 15 residues. V lost 0 bases and J lost 5; bases outside the gene matches: 6. Germline-derived CDR1 and CDR2 are DFQATT and SNEGSKA (reference sequence). The CDR3 DNA reads TGCAGTGCTAGAGAAGGGCGGGGGGGCGTAGATACGCAGTATTTT. Its protein is CSAREGRGGVDTQYF.

V gene TRBV25-1 combines with J gene TRBJ2-7, with 8 bases lining up with TRBD1. The CDR3 has 15 amino acids. The germline gives CDR1 MGHDK, CDR2 SYGVNS. After removal of 5 bases from V and 7 bases from J, the junction contained 13 bases not matched to a gene. The CDR3 DNA reads TGTGCCAGCAGTCCCCCAGGGGGCAGGTACAATGAGCAGTACTTC. It specifies CASSPPGGRYNEQYF.

The chain employs TRBV12-3 or TRBV12-4 and TRBJ1-5; D is undetermined. This CDR3 is 12 amino acids long. V was shortened by 2 bases and J by 6 bases, with 5 bases between the two germline ends. Written as DNA, the CDR3 is TGTGCCAGCAGTTTAAGTCCTCAGCCCCAGCATTTT. This gives the protein CASSLSPQPQHF.

Turning to this clonotype: This could be a read error, since a much larger clone is one nucleotide away. The genes are TRBV4-1 and TRBJ1-1, with a tentative D call TRBD1 (5 bases). The CDR3 covers 16 residues. The V end lost 4 bases, the J end lost 6 bases, and 21 bases lay between the germline ends. Germline V gene data show CDR1 as MGHRA and CDR2 as YSYEKL. The CDR3 here is CASSREEGSLTPEAFF. CDR3 coding DNA: TGCGCCAGCAGCCGAGAAGAGGGGTCTCTCACACCTGAAGCTTTCTTT.

This chain uses TRBV20-1 with TRBJ2-1, with D hard to call. The CDR3 covers 18 residues. Looked up from germline, CDR1 is DFQATT and CDR2 is SNEGSKA (reference sequence). With 0 bases removed from V and 0 bases from J, the gap between germline ends came to 18 bases. CDR3 sequence: CSARDSAGTSSSYNEQFF. The CDR3, as DNA: TGCAGTGCTAGAGATTCGGCAGGCACATCGAGCTCCTACAATGAGCAGTTCTTC.

This clonotype appeared a single time. The V call is TRBV29-1, the J call TRBJ1-1, with 8 bases fitting TRBD1. Germline values: CDR1 SQVTM, CDR2 ANQGSEA. This CDR3 has 14 amino acids. Unmatched junction bases numbered 10, after V lost 3 bases and J lost 7 bases. The CDR3 DNA reads as TGCAGCGTTGAGCAGGGGGCTATGGGGGGTGAAGCTTTCTTT. Translation gives CSVEQGAMGGEAFF.

About this clonotype: This clone may be a read error of a much larger clone one base away. This rearrangement joins TRBV5-1 to TRBJ1-2; tentatively, D is TRBD1 (5 bases). Deletions cut 7 bases from V and 6 bases from J, with 13 bases between. Germline V gene data show CDR1 as SGHRS and CDR2 as YFSETQ. This CDR3 is built from 12 residues. The CDR3 sequence is CASVSGLDGYTF. The CDR3 bases are TGCGCCAGCGTCTCAGGGTTGGATGGCTACACCTTC. The full variable domain, rest sourced from reference TRBV5-1 and TRBJ1-2, is KAGVTQTPRYLIKTRGQQVTLSCSPISGHRSVSWYQQTPGQGLQFLFEYFSETQRNKGNFPGRFSGRQFSNSRSEMNVSTLELGDSALYLCASVSGLDGYTFGSGTRLTVV.

On this clonotype itself: A much larger clone is a single base away; this may be a read error. The gene calls are TRBV5-1 and TRBJ1-2, with 7 positions matching TRBD1. In germline, CDR1 is SGHRS, CDR2 YFSETQ. The CDR3 has 15 residues. The CDR3 loop is CANSLDRTANYGYTF. The CDR3 DNA reads as TGCGCCAACAGCTTGGACAGGACAGCTAACTATGGCTACACCTTC.